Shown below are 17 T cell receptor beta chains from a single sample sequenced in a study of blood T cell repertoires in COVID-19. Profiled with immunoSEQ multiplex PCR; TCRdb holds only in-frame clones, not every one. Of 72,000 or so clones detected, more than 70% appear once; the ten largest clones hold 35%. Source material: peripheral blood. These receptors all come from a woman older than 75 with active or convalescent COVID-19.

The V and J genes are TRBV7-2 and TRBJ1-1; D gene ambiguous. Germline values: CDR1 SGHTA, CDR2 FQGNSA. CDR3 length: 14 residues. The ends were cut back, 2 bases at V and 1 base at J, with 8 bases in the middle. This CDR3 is CASSLSGRNTEAFF. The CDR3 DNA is TGTGCCAGCAGCTTAAGTGGCAGGAACACTGAAGCTTTCTTT.

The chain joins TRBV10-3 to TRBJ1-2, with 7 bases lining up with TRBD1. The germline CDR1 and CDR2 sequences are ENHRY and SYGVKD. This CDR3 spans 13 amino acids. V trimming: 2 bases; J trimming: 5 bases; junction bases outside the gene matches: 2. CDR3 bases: TGTGCCATCAGTGAGGAACAGGGGTATGGCTACACCTTC. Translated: CAISEEQGYGYTF.

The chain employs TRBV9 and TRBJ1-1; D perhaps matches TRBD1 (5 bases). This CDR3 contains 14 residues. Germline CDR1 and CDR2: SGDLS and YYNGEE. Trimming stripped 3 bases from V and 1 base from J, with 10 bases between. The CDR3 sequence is CASSASGGNTEAFF. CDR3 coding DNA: TGTGCCAGCAGCGCCTCGGGGGGGAACACTGAAGCTTTCTTT. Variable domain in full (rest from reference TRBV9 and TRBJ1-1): DSGVTQTPKHLITATGQRVTLRCSPRSGDLSVYWYQQSLDQGLQFLIQYYNGEERAKGNILERFSAQQFPDLHSELNLSSLELGDSALYFCASSASGGNTEAFFGQGTRLTVV.

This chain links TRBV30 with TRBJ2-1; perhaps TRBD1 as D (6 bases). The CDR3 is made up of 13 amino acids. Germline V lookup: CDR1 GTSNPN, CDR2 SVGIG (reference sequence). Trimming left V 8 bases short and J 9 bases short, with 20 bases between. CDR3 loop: CAHSRQGLGEQFF. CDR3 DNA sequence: TGTGCCCATTCAAGGCAGGGGCTGGGTGAGCAGTTCTTC.

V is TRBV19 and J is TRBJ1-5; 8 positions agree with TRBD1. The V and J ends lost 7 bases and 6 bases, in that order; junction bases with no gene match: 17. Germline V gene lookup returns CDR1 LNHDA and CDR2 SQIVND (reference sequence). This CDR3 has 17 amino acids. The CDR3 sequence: CASTDKKTGQGFQPQHF. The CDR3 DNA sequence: TGTGCCAGTACAGATAAAAAAACCGGACAGGGATTTCAGCCCCAGCATTTT.

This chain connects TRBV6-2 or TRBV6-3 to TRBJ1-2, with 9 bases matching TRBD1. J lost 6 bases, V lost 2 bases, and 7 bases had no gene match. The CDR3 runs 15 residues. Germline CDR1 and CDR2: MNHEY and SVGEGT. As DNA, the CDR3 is TGTGCCAGCAGTTACCTACCGGGACAGGGTCATGGCTACACCTTC. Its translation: CASSYLPGQGHGYTF.

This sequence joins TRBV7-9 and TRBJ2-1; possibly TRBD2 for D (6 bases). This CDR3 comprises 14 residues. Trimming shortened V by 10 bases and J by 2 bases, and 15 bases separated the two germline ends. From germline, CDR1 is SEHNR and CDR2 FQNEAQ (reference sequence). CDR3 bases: TGTGCCACCGCCTGGAGGGGACCCTACAATGAGCAGTTCTTC. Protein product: CATAWRGPYNEQFF.

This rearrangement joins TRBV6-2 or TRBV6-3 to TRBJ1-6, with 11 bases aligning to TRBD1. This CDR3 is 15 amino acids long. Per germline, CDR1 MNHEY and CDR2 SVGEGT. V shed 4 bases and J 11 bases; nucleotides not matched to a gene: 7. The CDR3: CASSFGQGARAPLHF. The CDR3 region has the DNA TGTGCCAGCAGTTTCGGACAGGGGGCGAGGGCACCCCTCCACTTT.

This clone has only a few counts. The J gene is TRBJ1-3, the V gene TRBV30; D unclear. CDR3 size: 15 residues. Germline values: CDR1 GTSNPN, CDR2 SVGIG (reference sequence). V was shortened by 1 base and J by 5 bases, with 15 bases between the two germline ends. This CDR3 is CAWSGRGVFRNTIYF. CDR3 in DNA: TGTGCCTGGAGTGGACGGGGTGTTTTTCGAAACACCATATATTTT. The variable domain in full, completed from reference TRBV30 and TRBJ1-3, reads SQTIHQWPATLVQPVGSPLSLECTVEGTSNPNLYWYRQAAGRGLQLLFYSVGIGQISSEVPQNLSASRPQDRQFILSSKKLLLSDSGFYLCAWSGRGVFRNTIYFGEGSWLTVV.

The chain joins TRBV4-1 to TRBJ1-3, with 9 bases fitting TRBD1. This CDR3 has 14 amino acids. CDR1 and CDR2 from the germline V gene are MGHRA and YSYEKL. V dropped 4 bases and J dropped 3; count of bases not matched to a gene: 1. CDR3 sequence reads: CASSLGQGGNTIYF. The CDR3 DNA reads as TGCGCCAGCAGCCTGGGACAGGGTGGAAACACCATATATTTT.

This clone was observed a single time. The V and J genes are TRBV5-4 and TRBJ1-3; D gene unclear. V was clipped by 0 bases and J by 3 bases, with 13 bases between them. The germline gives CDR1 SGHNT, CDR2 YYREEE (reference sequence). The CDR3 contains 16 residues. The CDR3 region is CASSLDHGDNGNTIYF. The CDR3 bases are TGTGCCAGCAGCTTGGATCACGGGGATAATGGAAACACCATATATTTT.

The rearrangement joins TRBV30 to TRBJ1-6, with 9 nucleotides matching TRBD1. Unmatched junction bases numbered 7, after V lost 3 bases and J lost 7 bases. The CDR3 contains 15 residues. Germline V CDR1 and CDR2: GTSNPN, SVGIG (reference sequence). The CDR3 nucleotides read TGTGCCTGGAGCCTCGCCGGGACAGGGAATTCACCCCTCCACTTT. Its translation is CAWSLAGTGNSPLHF. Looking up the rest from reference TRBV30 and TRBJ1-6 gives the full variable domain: SQTIHQWPATLVQPVGSPLSLECTVEGTSNPNLYWYRQAAGRGLQLLFYSVGIGQISSEVPQNLSASRPQDRQFILSSKKLLLSDSGFYLCAWSLAGTGNSPLHFGNGTRLTVT.

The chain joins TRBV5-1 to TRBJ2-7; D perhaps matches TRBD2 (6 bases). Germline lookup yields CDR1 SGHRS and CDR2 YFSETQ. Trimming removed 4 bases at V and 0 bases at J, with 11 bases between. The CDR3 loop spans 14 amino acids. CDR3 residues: CASSLLANSYEQYF. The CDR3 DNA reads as TGCGCCAGCAGCCTTCTAGCGAACTCCTACGAGCAGTACTTC. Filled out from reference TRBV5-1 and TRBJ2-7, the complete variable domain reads KAGVTQTPRYLIKTRGQQVTLSCSPISGHRSVSWYQQTPGQGLQFLFEYFSETQRNKGNFPGRFSGRQFSNSRSEMNVSTLELGDSALYLCASSLLANSYEQYFGPGTRLTVT.

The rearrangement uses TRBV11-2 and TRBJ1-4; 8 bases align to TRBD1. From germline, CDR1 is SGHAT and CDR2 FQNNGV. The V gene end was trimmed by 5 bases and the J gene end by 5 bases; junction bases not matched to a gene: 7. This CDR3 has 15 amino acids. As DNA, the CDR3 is TGTGCCAGCAGCCCTTCCAGGGGGCTAAATGAAAAACTGTTTTTT. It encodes CASSPSRGLNEKLFF.

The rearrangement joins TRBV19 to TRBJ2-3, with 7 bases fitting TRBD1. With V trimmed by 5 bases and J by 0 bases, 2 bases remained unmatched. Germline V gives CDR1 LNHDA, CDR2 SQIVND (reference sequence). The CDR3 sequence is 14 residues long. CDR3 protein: CASSSQGSTDTQYF. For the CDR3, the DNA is TGTGCCAGTAGTTCACAGGGGAGCACAGATACGCAGTATTTT.

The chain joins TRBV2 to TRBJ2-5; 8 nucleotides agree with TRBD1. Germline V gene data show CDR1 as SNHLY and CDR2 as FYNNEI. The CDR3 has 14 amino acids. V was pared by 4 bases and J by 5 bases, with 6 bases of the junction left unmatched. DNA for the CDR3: TGTGCCAGCAGTGGGAGGACAGGGCAGGAGACCCAGTACTTC. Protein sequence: CASSGRTGQETQYF.

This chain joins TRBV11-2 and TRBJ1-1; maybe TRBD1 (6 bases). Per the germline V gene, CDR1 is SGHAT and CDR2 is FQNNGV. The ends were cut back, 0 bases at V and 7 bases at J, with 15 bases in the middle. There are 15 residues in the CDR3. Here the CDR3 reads CASSLDPGTPHEAFF. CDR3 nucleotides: TGTGCCAGCAGCTTAGACCCCGGGACACCTCATGAAGCTTTCTTT.